This section outlines one T cell receptor (beta chain) sequence together with its context. The antigen is unknown. The record originates from a study of OX40 agonist ivuxolimab in advanced cancers. V lost 0 bases and J 7 bases, leaving 11 bases between the germline ends. The CDR3 spans 14 residues. Looked up from germline, CDR1 is SGHRS and CDR2 is YFSETQ. It was autoimmune disease history or systemic immunosuppression that excluded patients. Study conclusions and caveats: Partial responders treated at 0.1-3.0 mg/kg exhibited clonal expansion among the lowest measured. Mean expanded clone counts were higher in CD8+ than CD4+ T cells.

Sequencing was performed with immunoSEQ multiplex PCR; in TCRdb, only in-frame clones are kept and a portion is missing. The profile covers approximately 72,000 clones, with approximately 82% appearing a single time and 1.5% to 2% taken by the ten largest. V and J are TRBV5-1 and TRBJ2-1; D remains unclear. This material consisted of CD4+ or CD8+ T cells sorted from blood, taken in a trial of the OX40 agonist ivuxolimab. The receptor's source is an adult with an advanced solid tumor such as melanoma, head and neck, liver or kidney cancer. The CDR3 DNA reads TGCGCCAGCAGCTTGGAAGTGCTCGGGAATGAGCAGTTCTTC. Amino acids: CASSLEVLGNEQFF. Full variable domain (rest looked up from reference TRBV5-1 and TRBJ2-1): KAGVTQTPRYLIKTRGQQVTLSCSPISGHRSVSWYQQTPGQGLQFLFEYFSETQRNKGNFPGRFSGRQFSNSRSEMNVSTLELGDSALYLCASSLEVLGNEQFFGPGTRLTVL.